The rows below give T cell receptor beta chains drawn from one sample of a study of T cells after yellow fever vaccination. Each CDR3 protein is one row after TCRdb ran MiXCR on the 5' RACE reads. The sample holds some 340,000 distinct CDR3 sequences, roughly 10% seen once. The sample in question was CD4+ T cells sorted from PBMCs, obtained 45 days after the yellow fever booster vaccination. The receptor set was obtained from a man between 18 and 29 years old who received the YFV17D yellow fever vaccine. The CDR3 runs from the conserved cysteine through the conserved F or W. A D gene is named only where the DNA matches it firmly. Size is omitted from some rows. Given values are once, few, many or a class for expanded clones.

CDR3aa: CASSMGQGAGDTQYF
CDR3nt: TGCGCCAGCAGCATGGGACAGGGGGCAGGAGATACGCAGTATTTT
j_gene: TRBJ2-3
v_gene: TRBV5-1
d_gene: TRBD1
abundance: many

CDR3aa: CASSPGPRTRGYTF
CDR3nt: TGCGCCAGCAGCCCGGGACCCAGGACCCGGGGCTACACCTTC
j_gene: TRBJ1-2
v_gene: TRBV5-1
d_gene: -
abundance: -

CDR3aa: CASSIRPSTDTQYF
CDR3nt: TGTGCCAGCAGCATACGGCCTAGCACAGATACGCAGTATTTT
j_gene: TRBJ2-3
v_gene: TRBV7-8
d_gene: -
abundance: -

CDR3aa: CASSSSAMNTEAFF
CDR3nt: TGTGCCAGCAGCTCTAGTGCAATGAACACTGAAGCTTTCTTT
j_gene: TRBJ1-1
v_gene: TRBV7-3
d_gene: -
abundance: many

CDR3aa: CASSLAPSTSGANEQFF
CDR3nt: TGCGCCAGCAGCTTGGCCCCATCGACTAGCGGGGCCAATGAGCAGTTCTTC
j_gene: TRBJ2-1
v_gene: TRBV5-1
d_gene: TRBD2
abundance: -

CDR3aa: CASSFGQGHYGYTF
CDR3nt: TGTGCCAGCAGCTTTGGACAGGGACACTATGGCTACACCTTC
j_gene: TRBJ1-2
v_gene: TRBV11-1
d_gene: TRBD1
abundance: -

CDR3aa: CASSVGWIQETQYF
CDR3nt: TGTGCCAGCAGCGTAGGCTGGATACAAGAGACCCAGTACTTC
j_gene: TRBJ2-5
v_gene: TRBV9
d_gene: -
abundance: few

CDR3aa: CATSDSPGLTGELFF
CDR3nt: TGTGCCACCAGTGATTCCCCAGGGCTAACCGGGGAGCTGTTTTTT
j_gene: TRBJ2-2
v_gene: TRBV24-1
d_gene: -
abundance: -

CDR3aa: CACMGLAQETQYF
CDR3nt: TGTGCCTGCATGGGACTAGCTCAAGAGACCCAGTACTTC
j_gene: TRBJ2-5
v_gene: TRBV2
d_gene: TRBD2
abundance: many

CDR3aa: CASSQASRGVRFLRYTF
CDR3nt: TGCGCCAGCAGCCAAGCGTCGAGGGGGGTGCGCTTCTTGAGGTACACCTTC
j_gene: TRBJ1-2
v_gene: TRBV4-1
d_gene: -
abundance: few

CDR3aa: CASSNVGEETQYF
CDR3nt: TGTGCCAGTAGTAACGTCGGAGAAGAGACCCAGTACTTC
j_gene: TRBJ2-5
v_gene: TRBV19
d_gene: -
abundance: -

CDR3aa: CASSDPNQPQHF
CDR3nt: TGTGCCAGCAGTGACCCGAATCAGCCCCAGCATTTT
j_gene: TRBJ1-5
v_gene: TRBV6-2/TRBV6-3
d_gene: -
abundance: -

CDR3aa: CASSVAPAAGSYTF
CDR3nt: TGTGCCAGCAGCGTAGCGCCGGCCGCTGGATCTTACACCTTC
j_gene: TRBJ1-2
v_gene: TRBV9
d_gene: -
abundance: few

CDR3aa: CASSLRGADEKLFF
CDR3nt: TGTGCCAGCAGCCTGCGTGGGGCCGATGAAAAACTGTTTTTT
j_gene: TRBJ1-4
v_gene: TRBV7-9
d_gene: -
abundance: -

CDR3aa: CASSPARGRGNTGELFF
CDR3nt: TGTGCCAGCAGCCCCGCCCGGGGGCGGGGAAACACCGGGGAGCTGTTTTTT
j_gene: TRBJ2-2
v_gene: TRBV5-5
d_gene: -
abundance: many

CDR3aa: CASSRDRHNEQFF
CDR3nt: TGTGCCAGCAGCCGGGACAGACACAATGAGCAGTTCTTC
j_gene: TRBJ2-1
v_gene: TRBV11-3
d_gene: TRBD1
abundance: few

CDR3aa: CSARGDNQPQHF
CDR3nt: TGCAGTGCTAGGGGGGACAATCAGCCCCAGCATTTT
j_gene: TRBJ1-5
v_gene: TRBV20-1
d_gene: -
abundance: -

CDR3aa: CASNARLARETQYF
CDR3nt: TGTGCCAGCAACGCCAGACTAGCCCGGGAGACCCAGTACTTC
j_gene: TRBJ2-5
v_gene: TRBV2
d_gene: TRBD2
abundance: -

CDR3aa: CATSDSSGAGEQYF
CDR3nt: TGTGCCACCAGTGATTCATCGGGGGCGGGCGAGCAGTACTTC
j_gene: TRBJ2-7
v_gene: TRBV24-1
d_gene: -
abundance: many

CDR3aa: CASSFRGGLYNEQFF
CDR3nt: TGTGCCAGCAGTTTTAGGGGGGGGCTATACAATGAGCAGTTCTTC
j_gene: TRBJ2-1
v_gene: TRBV27
d_gene: -
abundance: -

CDR3aa: CASSEIEKGSAEAFF
CDR3nt: TGCGCCAGCAGCGAAATAGAAAAGGGATCTGCTGAAGCTTTCTTT
j_gene: TRBJ1-1
v_gene: TRBV5-1
d_gene: -
abundance: -

CDR3aa: CSAMRTVDGAYEQYF
CDR3nt: TGCAGCGCGATGAGGACCGTTGACGGAGCCTACGAGCAGTACTTC
j_gene: TRBJ2-7
v_gene: TRBV29-1
d_gene: -
abundance: -

CDR3aa: CAISEAKNIQYF
CDR3nt: TGTGCCATCAGTGAGGCCAAAAACATTCAGTACTTC
j_gene: TRBJ2-4
v_gene: TRBV10-3
d_gene: -
abundance: many

CDR3aa: CASSQDGRESDIQYF
CDR3nt: TGCGCCAGCAGCCAAGATGGCAGGGAGTCCGACATTCAGTACTTC
j_gene: TRBJ2-4
v_gene: TRBV4-3
d_gene: -
abundance: -

CDR3aa: CASNSILLNRGLGTQYF
CDR3nt: TGTGCCAGCAATTCTATCCTTCTCAACAGGGGGCTCGGGACCCAGTACTTC
j_gene: TRBJ2-5
v_gene: TRBV7-2
d_gene: TRBD1
abundance: many

CDR3aa: CASSQDRLGNSPLHF
CDR3nt: TGTGCCAGCAGCCAAGATAGACTCGGGAATTCACCCCTCCACTTT
j_gene: TRBJ1-6
v_gene: TRBV4-2
d_gene: -
abundance: -

CDR3aa: CASSYRANYGYTF
CDR3nt: TGTGCCAGCAGTTACAGGGCCAACTATGGCTACACCTTC
j_gene: TRBJ1-2
v_gene: TRBV28
d_gene: -
abundance: -

CDR3aa: CASSLSKTRTRYNEQFF
CDR3nt: TGTGCCAGCAGTTTATCTAAGACCCGGACGCGCTACAATGAGCAGTTCTTC
j_gene: TRBJ2-1
v_gene: TRBV27
d_gene: -
abundance: -

CDR3aa: CSAPALDRGRETQYF
CDR3nt: TGCAGTGCTCCGGCCCTAGACAGGGGGCGGGAGACCCAGTACTTC
j_gene: TRBJ2-5
v_gene: TRBV20-1
d_gene: TRBD1
abundance: many

CDR3aa: CATAPDAYYGYTF
CDR3nt: TGTGCCACCGCACCGGACGCCTACTATGGCTACACCTTC
j_gene: TRBJ1-2
v_gene: TRBV6-5
d_gene: -
abundance: few

CDR3aa: CSAGRGKYEQYF
CDR3nt: TGCAGTGCTGGCCGTGGGAAGTACGAGCAGTACTTC
j_gene: TRBJ2-7
v_gene: TRBV20-1
d_gene: -
abundance: -

CDR3aa: CASSPQGAHGNTIYF
CDR3nt: TGTGCCAGCAGCCCACAGGGGGCCCATGGAAACACCATATATTTT
j_gene: TRBJ1-3
v_gene: TRBV6-5
d_gene: TRBD1
abundance: few

CDR3aa: CASSPSHNTEAFF
CDR3nt: TGTGCCAGCAGCCCCTCACATAACACTGAAGCTTTCTTT
j_gene: TRBJ1-1
v_gene: TRBV3-1
d_gene: -
abundance: few

CDR3aa: CASSLGGPGGMNTEAFF
CDR3nt: TGCGCCAGCAGCTTGGGGGGTCCCGGGGGCATGAACACTGAAGCTTTCTTT
j_gene: TRBJ1-1
v_gene: TRBV5-1
d_gene: -
abundance: many

CDR3aa: CASSLSVRTRTLQTGELFF
CDR3nt: TGTGCCAGCAGCTTATCGGTTCGGACTCGAACTCTTCAGACCGGGGAGCTGTTTTTT
j_gene: TRBJ2-2
v_gene: TRBV7-9
d_gene: -
abundance: few

CDR3aa: CASSYRGTGDEKLFF
CDR3nt: TGTGCCAGCAGTTACCGGGGGACAGGTGATGAAAAACTGTTTTTT
j_gene: TRBJ1-4
v_gene: TRBV6-5
d_gene: TRBD1
abundance: few

CDR3aa: CAISDGTASGETQYF
CDR3nt: TGTGCCATCAGTGACGGGACAGCCAGCGGAGAGACCCAGTACTTC
j_gene: TRBJ2-5
v_gene: TRBV10-3
d_gene: TRBD1
abundance: many

CDR3aa: CASSGGDTVRYTF
CDR3nt: TGTGCCAGCAGCGGGGGAGATACCGTCCGCTACACCTTC
j_gene: TRBJ1-2
v_gene: TRBV28
d_gene: -
abundance: few

CDR3aa: CSARDQRNTEAFF
CDR3nt: TGCAGTGCTAGAGATCAGCGGAACACTGAAGCTTTCTTT
j_gene: TRBJ1-1
v_gene: TRBV20-1
d_gene: -
abundance: -

CDR3aa: CASSYFGTGNTGELFF
CDR3nt: TGTGCCAGCAGTTACTTTGGGACAGGGAACACCGGGGAGCTGTTTTTT
j_gene: TRBJ2-2
v_gene: TRBV6-2/TRBV6-3
d_gene: TRBD1
abundance: few

CDR3aa: CASTDSAYPELFF
CDR3nt: TGTGCCAGCACGGACAGCGCTTATCCCGAACTGTTTTTT
j_gene: TRBJ1-4
v_gene: TRBV7-9
d_gene: -
abundance: few

CDR3aa: CASSLEPEVHGYTF
CDR3nt: TGCGCCAGCAGCTTGGAACCGGAAGTGCACGGCTACACCTTC
j_gene: TRBJ1-2
v_gene: TRBV5-1
d_gene: -
abundance: -

CDR3aa: CASSLVKGPFTDTQYF
CDR3nt: TGTGCCAGCAGCTTAGTCAAGGGGCCTTTCACAGATACGCAGTATTTT
j_gene: TRBJ2-3
v_gene: TRBV7-9
d_gene: -
abundance: many

CDR3aa: CSARRGPLNTEAFF
CDR3nt: TGCAGTGCTAGAAGGGGGCCGCTGAACACTGAAGCTTTCTTT
j_gene: TRBJ1-1
v_gene: TRBV20-1
d_gene: TRBD1
abundance: -